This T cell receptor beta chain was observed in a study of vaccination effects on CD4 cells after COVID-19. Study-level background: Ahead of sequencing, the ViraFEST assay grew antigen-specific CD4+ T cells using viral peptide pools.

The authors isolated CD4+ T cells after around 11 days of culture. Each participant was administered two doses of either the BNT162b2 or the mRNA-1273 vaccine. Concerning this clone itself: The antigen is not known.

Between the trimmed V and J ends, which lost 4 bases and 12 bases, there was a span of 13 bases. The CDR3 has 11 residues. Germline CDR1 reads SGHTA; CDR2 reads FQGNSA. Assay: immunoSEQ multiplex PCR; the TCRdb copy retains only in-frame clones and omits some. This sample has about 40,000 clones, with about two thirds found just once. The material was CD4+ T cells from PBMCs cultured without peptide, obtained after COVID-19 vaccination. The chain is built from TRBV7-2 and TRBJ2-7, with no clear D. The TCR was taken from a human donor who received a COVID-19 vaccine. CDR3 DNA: TGTGCCAGCAGCTATTTCGAGATTGTGTACTTC. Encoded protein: CASSYFEIVYF.